Listed below are T cell receptor beta chains from one sample, sequenced in a study of blood T cells in healthy people across ages. TCRdb redid the calling of the 5' RACE reads with MiXCR, one entry per CDR3 protein. The data contain roughly 1.9 million distinct CDR3 sequences, about two fifths of them singletons. The sequenced sample consisted of blood. The source is a human donor in good health. Both conserved end residues are part of each CDR3. D genes are given only for firm matches. The size field is filled for only some rows; it gives once, few, many or a size class.

abundance	v_gene	d_gene	j_gene	CDR3nt	CDR3aa
.	TRBV12-5	.	TRBJ2-1	TGTGCTAGTGGTTTGTCTCCAGTCGTTGAGCAGTTCTTC	CASGLSPVVEQFF
.	TRBV4-3	.	TRBJ1-4	TGCGCCAGCAGCCAAGGGGCGGCGTCTTATGAAAAACAGTTTTTT	CASSQGAASYEKQFF
few	TRBV7-2	TRBD1	TRBJ1-1	TGTGCCAGCAGCCCGTGGGACAGACCGAACACTGAAGCTTTCTTT	CASSPWDRPNTEAFF
.	TRBV6-1	.	TRBJ2-7	TGTGCCAGCAGTCGTCCTAGGAAGGGGTCCTACGAGCAGTACTTC	CASSRPRKGSYEQYF
few	TRBV7-9	.	TRBJ1-1	TGTGCCAGCAGCGTCCTCCAGGGCCGGACTGAAGCTTTCTTT	CASSVLQGRTEAFF
few	TRBV13	.	TRBJ2-7	TGTGCCAGCAGCTTTTCCTCGAGCTCCTACGAGCAGTACTTC	CASSFSSSSYEQYF
.	TRBV20-1	.	TRBJ2-3	TGCAGTGCTAGACCCCTCCAGCGCCATATATCAGATACACAGTATTTT	CSARPLQRHISDTQYF
.	TRBV9	TRBD1	TRBJ1-2	TGTGCCAGCAGCGGATCGGGACAGTGGTATGGCTACACCTTC	CASSGSGQWYGYTF
.	TRBV10-3	.	TRBJ1-5	TGTGCCTCCCAAAACAAAATCCTTGGACAGCTCAATCAGCCCCAGCATTTT	CASQNKILGQLNQPQHF
few	TRBV20-1	.	TRBJ1-6	TGCAGTGCTAGAGATTCTTCGGGTTCACCCCTCCACTTT	CSARDSSGSPLHF
.	TRBV3-1	TRBD2	TRBJ2-1	TGTGCCAGCAGCCAACTCGGGGGGGCCAATGAGCAGTTCTTC	CASSQLGGANEQFF
.	TRBV7-2	TRBD2	TRBJ2-7	TGTGCCAGCAGCATAGCCCCGGGACTAGCGGAGAACTACGAGCAGTACTTC	CASSIAPGLAENYEQYF
few	TRBV7-6	.	TRBJ2-4	TGTGCCAGCAGCTTATTGCAGGAGGGGGAGCAGTACTTC	CASSLLQEGEQYF
few	TRBV28	.	TRBJ2-7	TGTGCCAGCAGTTTCTCTGTTCCCGGGGACGAGCAGTACTTC	CASSFSVPGDEQYF
few	TRBV7-2	TRBD1	TRBJ1-2	TGTGCCAGCAGCTCCATAGACAGGGGGTTAGGTGGCTACACCTTC	CASSSIDRGLGGYTF
.	TRBV20-1	TRBD1	TRBJ1-2	TGCGGTGCTAACCCCAAGGGACAGGGCAACTATGGCTACACCTTC	CGANPKGQGNYGYTF
few	TRBV18	.	TRBJ2-5	TGTGCCAGCTCACCACCTATGGAAGAGACCCAGTACTTC	CASSPPMEETQYF
.	TRBV13	.	TRBJ2-7	TGTGCCAGCAGCTCCGCCTTATTTGACGAGCAGTACTTC	CASSSALFDEQYF
.	TRBV4-1	.	TRBJ1-3	TGCGCCAGCAGCCAAGTCACAGCCGGGCTGGCAGGAAACACCATATATTTT	CASSQVTAGLAGNTIYF
.	TRBV4-2	.	TRBJ1-2	TGTGCCAGCAGCCAAGATGAGACAAGCGCCTATGGCTACACCTTC	CASSQDETSAYGYTF
once	TRBV27	.	TRBJ1-5	TGTGCCAGCAGTCACAAGGGAGATCAGCCCCAGCATTTT	CASSHKGDQPQHF
.	TRBV10-3	.	TRBJ2-1	TGTGCCATCGGTGAGTCGCACTGGGGAGATGAGCAGTTCTTC	CAIGESHWGDEQFF
.	TRBV7-2	.	TRBJ2-7	TGTGCCAGCAGCTTAACGAACACGAACAATGAGCAGTACTTC	CASSLTNTNNEQYF
.	TRBV5-6	.	TRBJ2-3	TGTGTCAGCAGCTTGTGGGGGGATTGGCATACGCAGTATTTT	CVSSLWGDWHTQYF
.	TRBV7-8	.	TRBJ1-2	TGTGCCAGCAGCTGGACCCTCAACTATGGCTACACCTTC	CASSWTLNYGYTF
.	TRBV7-2	.	TRBJ2-7	TGTGCCAGCAGACGTGGGGGAACGTTAAGCGTTCAGTACTTC	CASRRGGTLSVQYF
.	TRBV4-3	.	TRBJ1-1	TGCGCCAGCAGCCTCGCGACCACAGGGAACACTGAAGCTTTCTTT	CASSLATTGNTEAFF
.	TRBV6-5	TRBD1	TRBJ1-2	TGTGCCAGCAACCCCAGGACAGGGGGTAACTATGGCTACACCTTC	CASNPRTGGNYGYTF
.	TRBV13	TRBD1	TRBJ2-7	TGTGCCAGCAGCCGAAGGGCCGGGACAGGGAGGGACGAGCAGTACTTC	CASSRRAGTGRDEQYF
.	TRBV11-2	.	TRBJ2-7	TGTGCCAGCAGCTCGGGACTCGGTATCTCCTACGAGCAGTACTTC	CASSSGLGISYEQYF
.	TRBV7-9	TRBD1	TRBJ1-2	TGTGCCAGCAGCACAAACACAGGGGGCCGAGGCTACACCTTC	CASSTNTGGRGYTF
.	TRBV20-1	TRBD1	TRBJ1-5	TGCAGTGCTAAGGAGACAGGGAGCAATCAGCCCCAGCATTTT	CSAKETGSNQPQHF
.	TRBV7-3	.	TRBJ1-6	TGTGCCAGCCAATTGGACGACAGGACACCCCTCCACTTT	CASQLDDRTPLHF
.	TRBV12-3/TRBV12-4	.	TRBJ1-2	TGTGCCAGTTACTCGGTATCTTTCGTGGCAAACTATGGCTACACCTTC	CASYSVSFVANYGYTF
.	TRBV7-3	.	TRBJ2-2	TGTGCCAGCAGCTTAAACATCCCCGGGGAGCTGTTTTTT	CASSLNIPGELFF
.	TRBV29-1	TRBD1	TRBJ2-1	TGCAGCGTTGAGACCGGGACAGGGGTTTTGGGTGAGCAGTTCTTC	CSVETGTGVLGEQFF